This TCR beta chain was observed in a study of shared clonotypes between healthy human individuals. Turning to the study itself: Every donor yielded three CD4 naive, three CD4 memory, two CD8 naive and one CD8 memory plate.

Sorted subsets were amplified in replicate PCRs using approximately 200 ng DNA, 25,000 to 30,000 T cell genomes. Profiled with immunoSEQ multiplex PCR; TCRdb holds only in-frame clones, not every one. The sample contains about a million clones, approximately 76% of which appear only once. Germline-derived CDR1 and CDR2 are MNHNY and SVGAGI (reference sequence). The germline V and J ends were trimmed by 2 bases and 4 bases, with 9 bases remaining between them. The CDR3 totals 14 residues. Study results and caveats: Naive subsets, compared against memory subsets, generally had larger estimated richness values. Only blood was sampled, and tissue TCR repertoires likely differ from blood ones.

A word on this clone: The antigen is unknown.

The receptor was isolated from a man younger than 35 in good health. The sequenced sample consisted of memory CD4+ T cells sorted from blood. Regarding subset: CD45RA-negative fraction. This chain uses TRBV6-6 with TRBJ1-3; D is unclear. The CDR3 region is CASSYLTAGNTIYF. The CDR3 DNA is TGTGCCAGCAGTTACCTTACAGCGGGAAACACCATATATTTT.